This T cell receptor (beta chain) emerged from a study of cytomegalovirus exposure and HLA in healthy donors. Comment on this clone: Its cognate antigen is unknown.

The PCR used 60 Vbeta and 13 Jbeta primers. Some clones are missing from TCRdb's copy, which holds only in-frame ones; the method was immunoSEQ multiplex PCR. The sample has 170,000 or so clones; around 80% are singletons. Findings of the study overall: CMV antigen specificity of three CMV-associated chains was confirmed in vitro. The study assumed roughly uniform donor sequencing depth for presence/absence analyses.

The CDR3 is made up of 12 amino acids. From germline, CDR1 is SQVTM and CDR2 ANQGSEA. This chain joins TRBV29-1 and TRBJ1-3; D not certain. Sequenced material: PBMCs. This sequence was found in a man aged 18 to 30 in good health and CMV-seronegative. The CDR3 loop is CALRGVGNTIYF. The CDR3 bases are TGCGCGTTACGGGGAGTTGGAAACACCATATATTTT.